The T cell receptor (beta chain) described here comes from a study of CDR3 diversity in severe acne. A remark on this clonotype: A much larger clone is a single base away; this may be a read error.

Germline CDR1 reads SGDLS; CDR2 reads YYNGEE. Trimming removed 4 bases from V and 7 bases from J, with 18 bases in between. The CDR3 extends over 14 amino acids. In TCRdb, the PCR reads were re-called with MiXCR into one record per CDR3 protein. The sample consists of roughly 100,000 distinct CDR3 sequences, 51% of them appearing once. Sequencing was performed on blood. This chain joins TRBV9 and TRBJ2-7, with D possibly called TRBD1 or TRBD2 (5 bases each). This TCR was sampled from a male donor with acne. This CDR3 is CASSLGTSYNEQYF. CDR3 nucleotide sequence: TGTGCCAGCAGCCTCGGGACCAGCTACAATGAGCAGTACTTC.